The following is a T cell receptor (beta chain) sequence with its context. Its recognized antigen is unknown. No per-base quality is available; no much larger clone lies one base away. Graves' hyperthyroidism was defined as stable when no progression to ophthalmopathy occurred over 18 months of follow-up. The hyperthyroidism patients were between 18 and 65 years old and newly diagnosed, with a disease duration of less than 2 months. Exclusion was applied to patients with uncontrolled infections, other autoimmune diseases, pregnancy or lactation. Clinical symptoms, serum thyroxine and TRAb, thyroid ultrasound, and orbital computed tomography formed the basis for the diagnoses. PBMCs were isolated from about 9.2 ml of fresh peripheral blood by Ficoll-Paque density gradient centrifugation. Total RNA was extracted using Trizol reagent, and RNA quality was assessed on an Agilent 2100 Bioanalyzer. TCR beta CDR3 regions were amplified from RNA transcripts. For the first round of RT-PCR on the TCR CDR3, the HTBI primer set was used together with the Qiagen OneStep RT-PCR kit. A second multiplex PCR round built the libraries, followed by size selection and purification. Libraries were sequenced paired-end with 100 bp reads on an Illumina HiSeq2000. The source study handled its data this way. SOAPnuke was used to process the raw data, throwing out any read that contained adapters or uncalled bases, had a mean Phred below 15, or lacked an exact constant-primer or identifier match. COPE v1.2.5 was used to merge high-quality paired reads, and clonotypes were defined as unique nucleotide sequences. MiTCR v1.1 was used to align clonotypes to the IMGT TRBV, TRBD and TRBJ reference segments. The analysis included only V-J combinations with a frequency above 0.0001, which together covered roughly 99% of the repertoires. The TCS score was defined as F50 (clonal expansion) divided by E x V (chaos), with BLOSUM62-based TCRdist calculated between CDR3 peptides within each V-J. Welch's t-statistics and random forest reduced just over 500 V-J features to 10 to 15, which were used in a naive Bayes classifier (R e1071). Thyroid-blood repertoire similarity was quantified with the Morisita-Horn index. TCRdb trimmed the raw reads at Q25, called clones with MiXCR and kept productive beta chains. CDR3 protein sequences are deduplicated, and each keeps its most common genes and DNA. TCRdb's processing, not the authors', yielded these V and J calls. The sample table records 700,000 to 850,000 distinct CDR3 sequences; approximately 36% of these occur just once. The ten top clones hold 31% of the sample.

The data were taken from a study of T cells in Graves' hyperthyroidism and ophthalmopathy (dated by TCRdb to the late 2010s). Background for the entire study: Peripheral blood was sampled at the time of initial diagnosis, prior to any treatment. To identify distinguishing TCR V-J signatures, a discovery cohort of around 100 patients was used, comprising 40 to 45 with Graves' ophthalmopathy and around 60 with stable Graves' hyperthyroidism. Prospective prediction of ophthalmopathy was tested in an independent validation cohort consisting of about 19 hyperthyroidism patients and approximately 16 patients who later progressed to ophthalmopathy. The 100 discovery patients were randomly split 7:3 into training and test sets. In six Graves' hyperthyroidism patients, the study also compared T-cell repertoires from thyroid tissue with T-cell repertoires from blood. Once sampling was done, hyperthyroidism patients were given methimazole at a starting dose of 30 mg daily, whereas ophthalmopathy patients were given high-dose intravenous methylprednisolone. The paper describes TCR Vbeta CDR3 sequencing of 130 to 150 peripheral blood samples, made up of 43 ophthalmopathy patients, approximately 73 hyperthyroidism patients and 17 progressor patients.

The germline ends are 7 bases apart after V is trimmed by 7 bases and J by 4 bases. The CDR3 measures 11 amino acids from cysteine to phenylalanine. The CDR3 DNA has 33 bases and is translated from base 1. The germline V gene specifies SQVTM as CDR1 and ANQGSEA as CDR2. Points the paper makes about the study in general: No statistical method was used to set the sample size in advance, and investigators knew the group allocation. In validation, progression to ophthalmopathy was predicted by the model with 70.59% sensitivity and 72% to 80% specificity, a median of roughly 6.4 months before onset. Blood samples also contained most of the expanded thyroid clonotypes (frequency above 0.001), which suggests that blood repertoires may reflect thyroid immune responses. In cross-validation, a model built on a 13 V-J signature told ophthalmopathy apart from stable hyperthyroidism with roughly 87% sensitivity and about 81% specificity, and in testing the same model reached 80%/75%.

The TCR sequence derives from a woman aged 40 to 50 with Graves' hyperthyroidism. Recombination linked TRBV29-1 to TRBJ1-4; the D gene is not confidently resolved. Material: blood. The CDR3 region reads CSARLNEKLFF. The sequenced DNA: TGCAGCGCCCGCCTTAATGAAAAACTGTTTTTT.